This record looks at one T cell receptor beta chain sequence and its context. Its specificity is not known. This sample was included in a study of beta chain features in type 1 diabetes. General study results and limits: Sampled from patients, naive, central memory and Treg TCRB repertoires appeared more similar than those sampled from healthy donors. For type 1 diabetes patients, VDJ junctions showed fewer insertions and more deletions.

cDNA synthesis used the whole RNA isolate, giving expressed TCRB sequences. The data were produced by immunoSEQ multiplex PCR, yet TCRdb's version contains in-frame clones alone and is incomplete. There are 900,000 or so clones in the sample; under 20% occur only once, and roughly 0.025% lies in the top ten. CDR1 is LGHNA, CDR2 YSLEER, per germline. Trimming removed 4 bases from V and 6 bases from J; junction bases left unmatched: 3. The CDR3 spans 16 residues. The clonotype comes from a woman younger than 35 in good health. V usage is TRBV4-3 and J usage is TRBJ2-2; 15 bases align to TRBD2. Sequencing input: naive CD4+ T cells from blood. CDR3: CASSLRTSGRAGELFF. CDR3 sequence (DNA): TGCGCCAGCAGCCTAAGGACTAGCGGGAGGGCCGGGGAGCTGTTTTTT.